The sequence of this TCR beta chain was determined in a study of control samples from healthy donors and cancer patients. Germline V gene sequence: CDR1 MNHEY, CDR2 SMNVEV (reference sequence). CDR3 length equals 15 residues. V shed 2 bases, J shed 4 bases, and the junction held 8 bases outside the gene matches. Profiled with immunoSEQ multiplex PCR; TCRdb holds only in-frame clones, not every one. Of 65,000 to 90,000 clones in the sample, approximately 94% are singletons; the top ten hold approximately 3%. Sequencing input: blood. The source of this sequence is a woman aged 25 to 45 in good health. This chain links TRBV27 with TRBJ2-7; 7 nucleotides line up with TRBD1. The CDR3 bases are TGTGCCAGCAGTTTACTCGCAAGGGGGCTTTACGAGCAGTACTTC. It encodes CASSLLARGLYEQYF.